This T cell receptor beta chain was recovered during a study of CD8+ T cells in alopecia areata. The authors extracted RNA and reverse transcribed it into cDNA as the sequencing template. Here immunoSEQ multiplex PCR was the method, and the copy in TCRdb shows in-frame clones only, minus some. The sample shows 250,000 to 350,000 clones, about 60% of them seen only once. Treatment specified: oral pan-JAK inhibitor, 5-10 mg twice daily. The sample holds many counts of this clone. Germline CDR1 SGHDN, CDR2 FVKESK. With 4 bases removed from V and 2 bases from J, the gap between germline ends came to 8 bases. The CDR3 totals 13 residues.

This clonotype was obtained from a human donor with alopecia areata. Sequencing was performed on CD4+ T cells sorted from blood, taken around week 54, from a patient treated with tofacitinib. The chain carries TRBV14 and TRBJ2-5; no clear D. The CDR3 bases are TGTGCCAGCAGCCGAAGCAGACAAGAGACCCAGTACTTC. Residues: CASSRSRQETQYF.